These 26 T cell receptor beta chains were all obtained from the same sample, sequenced in a study of early T cells in non-severe SARS-CoV-2 infection. Each CDR3 protein is one row after TCRdb ran MiXCR on the 5' RACE reads. The table includes tens of thousands of distinct CDR3 sequences, approximately 14% detected once. The sample consisted of whole blood. These receptor sequences come from an adult who was a healthcare worker with PCR-confirmed SARS-CoV-2 infection or an uninfected control (not recorded which).

A few counts support this clonotype. This chain links TRBV3-1 with TRBJ1-2; the D gene is possibly TRBD1 (6 bases). V lost 4 bases to trimming and J lost 8 bases, with 11 bases between them. This CDR3 region has 12 residues. From germline, CDR1 is LGHDT and CDR2 YNNKEL (reference sequence). The CDR3 DNA is TGTGCCAGCAGCCCAATGGGGGCAGGCTACACCTTC. It encodes CASSPMGAGYTF.

The table lists this clonotype with a few counts. V is TRBV6-5 and J is TRBJ2-3; TRBD2 matches at 8 bases. The CDR3 spans 13 residues. The V gene's germline CDR1 is MNHEY and CDR2 SVGAGI. The J segment lost 6 bases and the V segment lost 5 bases, leaving 4 bases of the junction unmatched. CDR3 nucleotide sequence: TGTGCCAGCAGTAGCGGGGGTTCGGATACGCAGTATTTT. It specifies CASSSGGSDTQYF.

This clonotype turned up a few times. The V call is TRBV6-6, the J call TRBJ2-7; 12 nucleotides match TRBD2. This CDR3 comprises 18 residues. V lost 2 bases to trimming and J lost 4 bases; unmatched junction nucleotides: 12. CDR1 MNHNY and CDR2 SVGAGI come from the germline V gene (reference sequence). The CDR3 DNA sequence: TGTGCCAGCAGTTACGGGCCGCACTTAGGGACTAGCGGGTACGAGCAGTACGTC. Translating gives CASSYGPHLGTSGYEQYV.

This clonotype has more than one count but fewer than ten. The V gene is TRBV5-1, the J gene TRBJ2-5; 8 nucleotides line up with TRBD1. The germline CDR1 and CDR2 sequences are SGHRS and YFSETQ. J gave up 2 bases and V 4 bases, and 10 bases lay outside the gene matches. The CDR3 has 16 residues. In DNA form, the CDR3 reads TGCGCCAGCAGCGAAGGACAGGGTGGCCCTCAAGAGACCCAGTACTTC. Translation: CASSEGQGGPQETQYF. The entire variable domain, with the rest obtained from reference TRBV5-1 and TRBJ2-5, is as follows: KAGVTQTPRYLIKTRGQQVTLSCSPISGHRSVSWYQQTPGQGLQFLFEYFSETQRNKGNFPGRFSGRQFSNSRSEMNVSTLELGDSALYLCASSEGQGGPQETQYFGPGTRLLVL.

A few counts support this clonotype. The chain employs TRBV19 and TRBJ2-1; 9 bases align to TRBD2. The ends lost 7 bases at V and 8 bases at J; junction bases unmatched: 6. In germline, CDR1 is LNHDA, CDR2 SQIVND (reference sequence). CDR3 length: 13 amino acids. The CDR3 sequence is CASTTSGSYEQFF. The CDR3 coding sequence is TGTGCCAGTACCACTAGCGGGTCTTATGAGCAGTTCTTC.

This clonotype was detected a few times. The genes are TRBV20-1 and TRBJ2-2; D assignment may be TRBD1 or TRBD2 (5 bases each). Trimming cost V 5 bases and J 3 bases, with 13 bases left between them. Germline V gene sequence: CDR1 DFQATT, CDR2 SNEGSKA (reference sequence). The CDR3 contains 14 residues. In DNA, the CDR3 is TGCAGTGCTTACGTGGGGGTGGACACCGGGGAGCTGTTTTTT. It translates to CSAYVGVDTGELFF.

V usage is TRBV25-1 and J usage is TRBJ2-2, with D possibly TRBD1 on 5 matching bases. The CDR3 runs to 15 residues. V lost 3 bases to trimming and J lost 1 base, with 9 bases between them. The germline gives CDR1 MGHDK, CDR2 SYGVNS. The CDR3, as DNA: TGTGCCAGCAGTGACCCAGACAGGAACACCGGGGAGCTGTTTTTT. Protein product: CASSDPDRNTGELFF.

Turning to this clonotype: Sequence at one end of the junction differs from germline and may be a read error. The CDR3 reads CSAKKAASENTIYF. The CDR3 DNA sequence: TGCAGTGCTAAGAAGGCAGCCTCTGAAAACACCATATATTTT. The chain recombines TRBV20-1 with TRBJ1-3, with D uncertain. CDR3 length: 14 residues. Germline-derived CDR1 and CDR2 are DFQATT and SNEGSKA (reference sequence).

As for this clonotype: This sequence may be a read error, since a much larger clone differs from it by one base. CDR3 bases: TGTTCCAGCAGAACACAGGGGTCGGGAAACACCATATATTTT. This translates into CSSRTQGSGNTIYF. V gene TRBV28 combines with J gene TRBJ1-3; 7 nucleotides agree with TRBD1. This CDR3 has 14 amino acids. Per the germline V gene, CDR1 is MDHEN and CDR2 is SYDVKM.

The chain recombines TRBV2 with TRBJ1-6; 7 bases line up with TRBD1. J lost 7 bases, V lost 7 bases, and 10 bases had no gene match. The germline gives CDR1 SNHLY, CDR2 FYNNEI. This CDR3 has 15 amino acids. This CDR3 reads CASTEVGTANSPLHF. For the CDR3, the DNA is TGTGCCAGCACCGAAGTTGGGACAGCGAATTCACCCCTCCACTTT.

This chain connects TRBV30 to TRBJ2-1, with D unclear. From germline, CDR1 is GTSNPN and CDR2 SVGIG (reference sequence). The CDR3 has 11 amino acids. V shed 5 bases and J shed 5 bases, with 7 bases lying between them. The CDR3 coding sequence is TGTGCCTGGGACAACGACAATGAGCAGTTCTTC. Translating gives CAWDNDNEQFF.

This sequence joins TRBV12-3 or TRBV12-4 and TRBJ1-4; D gene unclear. With 6 bases removed from V and 5 bases from J, the gap between germline ends came to 16 bases. This CDR3 is 15 amino acids long. The CDR3: CASRSLEAKNEKLFF. CDR3 coding DNA: TGTGCCAGCAGATCACTGGAGGCAAAGAATGAAAAACTGTTTTTT.

The table lists this clonotype with a few counts. The rearrangement uses TRBV29-1 and TRBJ1-2; unclear D gene. Germline V gene lookup returns CDR1 SQVTM and CDR2 ANQGSEA. This CDR3 has 12 residues. The germline V and J ends were trimmed by 7 bases and 1 base, with 10 bases remaining between them. CDR3: CSAEFSNYGYTF. For the CDR3, the DNA is TGCAGCGCCGAGTTTAGTAACTATGGCTACACCTTC.

V usage is TRBV9 and J usage is TRBJ2-5; 10 nucleotides align to TRBD2. Germline trimming cut 1 base from V and 5 bases from J; bases unmatched to any gene: 5. Looked up from germline, CDR1 is SGDLS and CDR2 is YYNGEE. CDR3 length: 15 amino acids. The CDR3 loop reads CASSVSSGGWETQYF. DNA for the CDR3: TGTGCCAGCAGCGTATCTAGCGGGGGTTGGGAGACCCAGTACTTC.

The chain couples TRBV6-6 to TRBJ1-2, with D perhaps matching TRBD1 (5 bases). The CDR3 is 13 amino acids. The V end was cut by 6 bases, the J end by 3 bases, with 11 bases between. CDR1 MNHNY and CDR2 SVGAGI come from the germline V gene (reference sequence). CDR3 nucleotide sequence: TGTGCCAGCAGAGGTCGAGGGGACTATGGCTACACCTTC. Translated, it gives CASRGRGDYGYTF.

The chain is built from TRBV20-1 and TRBJ2-3, with 7 bases fitting TRBD1. The junction had 8 bases not matched to a gene; V was cut back by 0 bases and J by 2 bases. Looked up from germline, CDR1 is DFQATT and CDR2 is SNEGSKA (reference sequence). The CDR3 is 16 residues long. Here the CDR3 DNA reads TGCAGTGCTAGAGATGTGAGGCAGGGGGACACAGATACGCAGTATTTT. It specifies CSARDVRQGDTDTQYF.

Only a few counts were recorded for this clonotype. This sequence joins TRBV5-4 and TRBJ2-4; 8 bases are shared with TRBD1. CDR1 is SGHNT and CDR2 is YYREEE in the germline V gene (reference sequence). Losses at the gene ends were 3 bases for V and 3 bases for J; bases not matched to a gene: 8. The CDR3 spans 16 residues. CDR3 in DNA: TGTGCCAGCAGCTCGACCCAGGGGGCGGTCAAAAACATTCAGTACTTC. Its protein is CASSSTQGAVKNIQYF.

This clonotype has just a few counts. The chain combines TRBV12-3 or TRBV12-4 with TRBJ2-1; D unclear. The CDR3 loop spans 18 amino acids. V shed 6 bases and J shed 6 bases, with 27 bases lying between them. CDR3 region: CASRPSGVVTLSLNEQFF. For the CDR3, the DNA is TGTGCCAGCAGACCTAGTGGGGTCGTCACCCTCTCCCTCAATGAGCAGTTCTTC.

The chain links TRBV5-1 to TRBJ2-7, with 8 bases that match TRBD1. The CDR3 contains 14 residues. The ends lost 5 bases at V and 2 bases at J; junction bases unmatched: 6. The germline V gene encodes CDR1 SGHRS and CDR2 YFSETQ. CDR3 protein: CASREGQGTYEQYV. The CDR3 bases are TGCGCCAGCAGGGAAGGACAGGGCACCTACGAGCAGTACGTC.

This clonotype showed up many times. One end of the junction fails to match germline, which may point to a read error. V is TRBV2 and J is TRBJ1-3; a weak D match, TRBD1 (5 bases). CDR1 is SNHLY and CDR2 is FYNNEI in the germline V gene. The CDR3 has 14 amino acids. CDR3 sequence reads: CASSEWDGGNIIYF. The CDR3 nucleotides are TGTGCCAGCAGTGAATGGGACGGAGGAAACATCATATATTTT. The whole variable domain, filled in from reference TRBV2 and TRBJ1-3, reads EPEVTQTPSHQVTQMGQEVILRCVPISNHLYFYWYRQILGQKVEFLVSFYNNEISEKSEIFDDQFSVERPDGSNFTLKIRSTKLEDSAMYFCASSEWDGGNIIYFGEGSWLTVV.

The chain has TRBV12-3 or TRBV12-4 and TRBJ1-3; D gene uncertain. V lost 4 bases and J lost 4, with 14 bases in between. The CDR3 covers 15 residues. CDR3 nucleotides: TGTGCCAGCAGTTACCTTGGTGGGCCCGGAAACACCATATATTTT. Protein sequence: CASSYLGGPGNTIYF.

This sequence joins TRBV28 and TRBJ2-5; the D is unclear. CDR1 is MDHEN, CDR2 SYDVKM, per germline. The CDR3 runs to 15 residues. Trimming removed 3 bases from V and 4 bases from J, with 15 bases in between. The CDR3 DNA reads TGTGCCAGCAGTTTCTTTTCAGGCGTCGGAGAGACCCAGTACTTC. Translating gives CASSFFSGVGETQYF. Looking up the rest from reference TRBV28 and TRBJ2-5 gives the full variable domain: DVKVTQSSRYLVKRTGEKVFLECVQDMDHENMFWYRQDPGLGLRLIYFSYDVKMKEKGDIPEGYSVSREKKERFSLILESASTNQTSMYLCASSFFSGVGETQYFGPGTRLLVL.

The chain is built from TRBV7-6 and TRBJ2-1; 11 nucleotides line up with TRBD2. J lost 4 bases, V lost 0 bases, and 2 bases had no gene match. Germline CDR1 reads SGHVS; CDR2 reads FNYEAQ. CDR3 length equals 16 residues. The CDR3 DNA sequence: TGTGCCAGCAGCTTAGCCACTAGCGGGGGTTACAATGAGCAGTTCTTC. Amino acid sequence: CASSLATSGGYNEQFF.

This clonotype was counted between two and nine times. The chain joins TRBV9 to TRBJ1-6; 8 bases are a match to TRBD1. The V gene's germline CDR1 is SGDLS and CDR2 YYNGEE. Trimming at V came to 2 bases and at J to 5 bases, leaving 9 bases not matched to a gene. The CDR3 is made up of 17 amino acids. CDR3 DNA sequence: TGTGCCAGCAGCGTGGCCGCAGGGGGCATGGATAATTCACCCCTCCACTTT. Residues: CASSVAAGGMDNSPLHF.

The CDR3 here is CASSLARHAGEKLFF. For the CDR3, the DNA is TGTGCCAGCAGCTTAGCGCGCCACGCAGGAGAAAAACTGTTTTTT. The chain couples TRBV11-1 to TRBJ1-4; D ambiguous. Germline V gene data show CDR1 as SGHAT and CDR2 as FQDESV (reference sequence). V was cut by 0 bases and J by 8 bases, with 13 bases left in between. CDR3 length: 15 amino acids.

This clonotype was observed at least ten times. The chain uses TRBV6-1 and TRBJ1-5; D call uncertain. The CDR3 sequence is 14 residues long. V lost 1 base to trimming and J lost 10 bases, with 14 bases between them. Germline V gene lookup returns CDR1 MNHNS and CDR2 SASEGT. The CDR3 DNA reads TGTGCCAGCAGTGAAGGTCCTAGACCGGTTCCCCAGCATTTT. Its translation is CASSEGPRPVPQHF.